What follows is one TCR beta chain and its context. The target of this receptor is not known. Base qualities are not at hand, and no much larger clone is one base apart. The donors were healthy, HIV-negative adults with no recently reported acute infections or vaccinations. Every donor was a Caucasian adult residing in Nashville, Tennessee, USA. Magnetic negative selection was used to enrich CD4+ T cells, after which naive cells were positively selected on CD45RA and the negative fraction became the memory subset. After blood collection by leukapheresis, PBMCs were isolated using Ficoll-Histopaque density gradient centrifugation and then cryopreserved in the vapor phase of liquid nitrogen. Analytical flow cytometry was used to check the purity and quantity of every magnetically sorted T cell population. Genomic DNA was isolated from each sorted fraction and quantified by UV absorbance on a Nanodrop 2000c.

The data were taken from a study of shared clonotypes between healthy human individuals (dated by TCRdb to the early 2020s). Some background on the complete study: The cohort comprised a couple of women and three men aged 18 to 49 years. Each donor's leukapheresis produced roughly between roughly 0.85 and 9 billion PBMCs. Libraries were prepared and TCR repertoires were sequenced by different laboratories using diverse techniques, in order to increase sequencing depth and limit assay-specific biases. For each donor, CD4 naive and CD4 memory were each given three plates, CD8 naive was given two plates, and CD8 memory was given one plate. Blood TCR repertoires of five healthy adults were deeply sequenced to estimate repertoire size and the extent of clonotype sharing between individuals. What the study reported, not specific to this receptor: Even with the large sequencing depth, rarefaction of the sorted-subset datasets indicated that sequencing was incomplete. Sampling was restricted to blood, and TCR repertoires in tissues likely differ from the TCR repertoires found in blood. Across a few donors, around 5% of naive CD4, roughly 3.4% of naive CD8, around 2.1% of memory CD4, and 0.4% of memory CD8 clonotypes were shared. Clonotypes shared by all four sorted-subset donors showed higher generation probabilities than non-shared clonotypes. Pairwise subsampling indicated that sequencing depth was expected to affect the degree of clonotype sharing among donors. The small number of donors limited the genetic and exposure-history diversity represented. Estimated clonotype richness was generally larger for naive than for memory subsets.

The CDR3 measures 11 amino acids from cysteine to phenylalanine. This entry keeps only the CDR3 DNA: 33 bases, framed from base 1. V lost 6 bases and J lost 12 bases; the stretch between them is 12 bases long. Based on the germline V gene, the CDR1 and CDR2 sequences are SGHTA and FQGTGA. Using the deep immunoSEQ assay, multiplex PCR amplified TCR CDR3 regions from genomic DNA. Extracted genomic DNA from each cell subset was spread evenly across all wells of several immunoSEQ 96-well plates, with each plate serving as a replicate. For sorted subsets, each replicate PCR was loaded with approximately 0.2 ug genomic DNA, equivalent to 30,000 to 35,000 T cell genomes. Purified libraries were quantified with a Qubit 3.0 fluorometer, sized on a Bioanalyzer 2100, and re-quantified with the KAPA Library Quantification kit. Every immunoSEQ 96-well plate was sequenced on a separate single-read 150-cycle Illumina NextSeq 550 flow cell. On the authors' methods: The immunoSEQ output contained only junctional sequences without quality scores, so filtering could not match that applied to full-length reads. To assign V/J genes and CDR3, sequences were annotated against IMGT germline references using PyIR, a Python wrapper for IgBLAST v1.9. Any read was removed if the V/J assignment was weak (E-value above 1e-6), the CDR3 was missing, or the read contained stop codons, out-of-frame junctions, or ambiguous translated residues. V3J clonotypes were defined as sequences sharing an identical inferred V gene, J gene, and CDR3 amino acid sequence. Percentage overlap between repertoires was computed as shared unique clonotypes divided by the size of the smaller repertoire. RTK rarefaction, the Chao1 estimator, and Recon v2.1 estimates of unobserved clonotypes were used to assess repertoire richness. OLGA was used to compute generation probabilities for all TCRbeta clonotypes that the gDNA method yielded from a handful of donors. Not all clones reach the TCRdb copy of this immuneACCESS table, which keeps in-frame sequences only. Checked studies attribute under half of the gap to unresolved V genes and leave the rest unexplained. V, J and clone size derive from that table, while D and trimming were established from the DNA sequence. This sample is represented by some 630,000 clones; about two thirds of them were singletons. The ten largest clones represent under 2% of the sample.

This TCR was sampled from a woman in her thirties in good health. The sample taken for sequencing was memory CD4+ T cells sorted from blood. The cell subset or site tag for this specimen amounts to: CD45RA-negative fraction. The chain was built from TRBV7-3 and TRBJ2-1; 5 matching bases give a weak D call of TRBD1. The DNA sequence is given as TGTGCCAGCAGAGGAGAGACAGTGCAGTTCTTC. This codes for CASRGETVQFF.